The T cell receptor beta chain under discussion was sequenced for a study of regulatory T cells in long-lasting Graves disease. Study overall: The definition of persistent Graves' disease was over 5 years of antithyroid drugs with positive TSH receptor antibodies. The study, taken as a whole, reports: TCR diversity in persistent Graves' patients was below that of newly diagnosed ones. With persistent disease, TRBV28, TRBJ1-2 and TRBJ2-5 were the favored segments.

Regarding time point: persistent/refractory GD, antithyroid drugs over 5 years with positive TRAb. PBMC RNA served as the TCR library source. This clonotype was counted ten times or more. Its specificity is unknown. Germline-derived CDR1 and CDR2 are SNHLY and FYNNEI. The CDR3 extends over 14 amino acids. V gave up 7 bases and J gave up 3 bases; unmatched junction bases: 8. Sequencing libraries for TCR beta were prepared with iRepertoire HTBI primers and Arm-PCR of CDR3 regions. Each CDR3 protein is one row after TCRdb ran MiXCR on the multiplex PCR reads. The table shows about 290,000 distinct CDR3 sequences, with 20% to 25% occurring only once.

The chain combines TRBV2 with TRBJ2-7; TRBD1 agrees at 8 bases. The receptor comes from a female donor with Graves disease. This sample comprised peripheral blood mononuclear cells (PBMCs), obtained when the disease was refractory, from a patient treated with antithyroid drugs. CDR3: CASNNQGAIYEQYF. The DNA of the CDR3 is TGTGCCAGCAACAATCAGGGGGCGATCTACGAGCAGTACTTC.